What follows are 19 T cell receptor beta chains derived from one specimen sequenced in a study of CXCR3-negative and CXCR3-positive naive CD8 T cells. With UMI labels, 5' RACE was used to prepare the TRB cDNA libraries. TCRdb re-called the 5' RACE reads; every CDR3 protein appears as one record, without DNA. The sample holds 70,000 to 95,000 distinct CDR3 sequences. The specimen sequenced was naive CXCR3- CD8+ T cells from blood. Described subset: CD45RO-CCR7+CD27+CD95- naive CD8+ T cells lacking CXCR3 (TNR3-). The receptor source for this set is a human donor in good health. Some clones in this sample may be carry-over from other donors' samples.

This chain joins TRBV6-1 and TRBJ2-1; there is no DNA to check the TCRdb D call of TRBD1. Germline V gene data show CDR1 as MNHNS and CDR2 as SASEGT. There are 14 residues in the CDR3. CDR3 protein: CASSEWTGVNEQFF.

The CDR3 reads CTSSLAAGNEQFF. This chain joins TRBV5-1 and TRBJ2-1; absent DNA, TCRdb's TRBD2 call cannot be checked. CDR3 length equals 13 residues. Germline CDR1 is SGHRS and CDR2 is YFSETQ.

The V call is TRBV7-6, the J call TRBJ2-2. Germline V CDR1 and CDR2: SGHVS, FNYEAQ. The CDR3 has 14 amino acids. The CDR3 protein is CASSFSVDHGELFF.

The CDR3 sequence: CASSIARPGNGEQFF. This chain joins TRBV19 and TRBJ2-1; TCRdb's D call, TRBD1, is unchecked because there is no DNA. Germline V gives CDR1 LNHDA, CDR2 SQIVND (reference sequence). CDR3 length: 15 residues.

This chain joins TRBV7-2 and TRBJ2-1; TCRdb's D gene call, TRBD2, goes unchecked for lack of DNA. The length of the CDR3 is 19 residues. The V gene's germline CDR1 is SGHTA and CDR2 FQGNSA. The CDR3 protein is CASSLEGLAAASSYNEQFF. The full variable domain, in which reference TRBV7-2 and TRBJ2-1 provide the parts outside the CDR3, is GAGVSQSPSNKVTEKGKDVELRCDPISGHTALYWYRQSLGQGLEFLIYFQGNSAPDKSGLPSDRFSAERTGGSVSTLTIQRTQQEDSAVYLCASSLEGLAAASSYNEQFFGPGTRLTVL.

The CDR3 loop reads CAISESGGSGANVLTF. V and J are TRBV10-3 and TRBJ2-6. The CDR3 is 16 residues long. Germline CDR1 and CDR2: ENHRY and SYGVKD.

The chain combines TRBV29-1 with TRBJ2-1; TCRdb picks TRBD2, but there is no DNA to check that call. CDR3 size: 15 residues. Germline CDR1 and CDR2: SQVTM and ANQGSEA. This CDR3 reads CSVAGVLASYNEQFF.

The J gene is TRBJ1-2, the V gene TRBV28. CDR1 is MDHEN, CDR2 SYDVKM, per germline. This CDR3 comprises 13 residues. Here the CDR3 reads CASSTSGDYGYTF.

CDR3 residues: CASSQGRFQETQYF. The rearrangement uses TRBV4-3 and TRBJ2-5. Germline CDR1 and CDR2: LGHNA and YSLEER. The CDR3 has 14 residues.

The chain is built from TRBV7-9 and TRBJ1-1; TCRdb's D gene call, TRBD1, goes unchecked for lack of DNA. Germline assignment: CDR1 SEHNR and CDR2 FQNEAQ (reference sequence). This CDR3 contains 13 residues. This CDR3 reads CASSPPGASEAFF.

This chain connects TRBV15 to TRBJ2-1; TCRdb designates TRBD1, a call that cannot be tested without DNA. The CDR3 extends over 14 amino acids. The germline V gene has CDR1 LNHNV and CDR2 YYDKDF (reference sequence). The CDR3: CATSERGVYNEQFF.

The rearrangement links TRBV29-1 to TRBJ2-7; TCRdb picks TRBD1, but there is no DNA to check that call. The CDR3 covers 12 residues. Germline V gene data show CDR1 as SQVTM and CDR2 as ANQGSEA. The CDR3 here is CSAARQGYEQYF.

J is TRBJ2-7 and V is TRBV19; TCRdb lists TRBD1, though no DNA is available to test this call. Germline V gives CDR1 LNHDA, CDR2 SQIVND (reference sequence). This CDR3 has 17 amino acids. This chain's CDR3 is CASSIASRGFTAYEQYF.

The chain combines TRBV5-1 with TRBJ2-1; the D gene TCRdb calls, TRBD1, cannot be checked with no DNA. The germline CDR1 and CDR2 sequences are SGHRS and YFSETQ. This CDR3 comprises 15 residues. The CDR3 spells CASSPYRQGANEQFF. The variable domain in full, with the rest retrieved from reference TRBV5-1 and TRBJ2-1, is KAGVTQTPRYLIKTRGQQVTLSCSPISGHRSVSWYQQTPGQGLQFLFEYFSETQRNKGNFPGRFSGRQFSNSRSEMNVSTLELGDSALYLCASSPYRQGANEQFFGPGTRLTVL.

The gene calls are TRBV29-1 and TRBJ2-3; TCRdb indicates TRBD2, and absent DNA this call remains unverified. The CDR3 covers 17 residues. CDR1 is SQVTM, CDR2 ANQGSEA, per germline. The CDR3 spells CSVEDPNASGVTDTQYF.

CDR3 residues: CASSLEGGQGAMVYDIQYF. V is TRBV11-2 and J is TRBJ2-4; TCRdb's D call, TRBD1, is unchecked because there is no DNA. The germline V gene has CDR1 SGHAT and CDR2 FQNNGV. This CDR3 comprises 19 residues. The whole variable domain, remainder taken from reference TRBV11-2 and TRBJ2-4, is EAGVAQSPRYKIIEKRQSVAFWCNPISGHATLYWYQQILGQGPKLLIQFQNNGVVDDSQLPKDRFSAERLKGVDSTLKIQPAKLEDSAVYLCASSLEGGQGAMVYDIQYFGAGTRLSVL.

This chain joins TRBV5-1 and TRBJ1-6. CDR3 length equals 14 residues. Per the germline V gene, CDR1 is SGHRS and CDR2 is YFSETQ. CDR3 protein: CADTRSSYNSPLHF.

V gene TRBV2 combines with J gene TRBJ2-1; without DNA, the TCRdb call of TRBD2 cannot be checked. The CDR3 spans 18 residues. The germline gives CDR1 SNHLY, CDR2 FYNNEI. The CDR3 sequence: CASSEESGGLAGYNEQFF.

The chain uses TRBV28 and TRBJ1-4; TCRdb reports TRBD1, a call that lacks DNA to check it against. CDR3 length equals 14 residues. Germline CDR1 and CDR2: MDHEN and SYDVKM. The chain's CDR3 is CASSLRHGKGKLFF.